This TCR beta chain is from a study of regulatory T cells in long-lasting Graves disease. Findings of the study overall: Since the sample size was small, accuracy may have been reduced.

V lost 7 bases and J lost 8; bases outside the gene matches: 13. This CDR3 is built from 14 residues. Germline lookup yields CDR1 SQVTM and CDR2 ANQGSEA. HTBI primers from iRepertoire and Arm-PCR of CDR3 regions yielded the TCR beta libraries. TCRdb itself ran the multiplex PCR reads through MiXCR, one entry per CDR3 protein. The table shows 450,000 to 700,000 distinct CDR3 sequences, with about 13% occurring only once. Indicated time point: newly diagnosed GD, antithyroid drugs for less than 3 months. PBMCs were the source of the RNA used for TCR sequencing. Collection of peripheral blood (around 10 milliliters) was done using EDTA tubes. A word on this clonotype: The target antigen is unknown.

The sample was also linked to a second study, of T cells in Graves' hyperthyroidism and ophthalmopathy. From that paper: Patients aged 18 to 65 had newly diagnosed hyperthyroidism that had lasted under 2 months.

Here the sequenced sample was peripheral blood mononuclear cells (PBMCs), taken at new diagnosis, from a patient treated with antithyroid drugs. The chain is built from TRBV29-1 and TRBJ1-4; 7 nucleotides agree with TRBD1. This receptor was taken from a man aged 30-40 years with Graves disease. CDR3 coding DNA: TGCAGCGGGCGACAGGGTTCGGAGGGGGAAAAACTGTTTTTT. It yields the protein CSGRQGSEGEKLFF.